This T cell receptor (beta chain) was sequenced in a study of T-cell reconstitution after alpha-beta-depleted transplantation in children. Preparation of the TCRbeta library used unique molecular identifiers. Each CDR3 protein is one row after TCRdb ran MiXCR on the PCR reads. The data show under 350,000 distinct CDR3 sequences, about 10% seen once. At least ten counts were recorded for this clonotype. The CDR3 runs to 12 residues. Germline-derived CDR1 and CDR2 are MNHNY and SVGAGI (reference sequence). V lost 0 bases and J lost 8, with 7 bases in between. This TCR was sampled from a human donor who donated a stem cell graft to a child with SCID. This chain links TRBV6-6 with TRBJ1-2; no firm D call. The sample consisted of PBMCs from the stem cell graft donor, taken from the stem cell graft. The CDR3 is CASSYSRVGYTF. DNA of the CDR3: TGTGCCAGCAGTTACTCGCGGGTAGGCTACACCTTC.